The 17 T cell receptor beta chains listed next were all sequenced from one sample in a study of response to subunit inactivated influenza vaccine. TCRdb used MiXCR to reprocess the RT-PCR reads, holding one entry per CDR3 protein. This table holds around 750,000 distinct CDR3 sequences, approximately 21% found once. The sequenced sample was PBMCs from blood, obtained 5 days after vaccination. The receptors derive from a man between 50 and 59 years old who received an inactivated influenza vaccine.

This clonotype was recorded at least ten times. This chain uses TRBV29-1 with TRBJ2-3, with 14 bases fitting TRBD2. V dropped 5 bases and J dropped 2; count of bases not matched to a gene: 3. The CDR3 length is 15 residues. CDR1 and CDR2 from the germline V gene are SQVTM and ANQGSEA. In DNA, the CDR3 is TGCAGCGTTCTGGGACTAGCGGGAGTCACAGATACGCAGTATTTT. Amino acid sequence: CSVLGLAGVTDTQYF.

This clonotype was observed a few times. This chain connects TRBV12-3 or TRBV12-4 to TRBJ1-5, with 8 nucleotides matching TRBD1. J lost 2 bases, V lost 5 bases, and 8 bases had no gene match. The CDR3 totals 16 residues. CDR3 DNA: TGTGCCAGCAGTCAAACAGGGGGTGGTGGCAATCAGCCCCAGCATTTT. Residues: CASSQTGGGGNQPQHF.

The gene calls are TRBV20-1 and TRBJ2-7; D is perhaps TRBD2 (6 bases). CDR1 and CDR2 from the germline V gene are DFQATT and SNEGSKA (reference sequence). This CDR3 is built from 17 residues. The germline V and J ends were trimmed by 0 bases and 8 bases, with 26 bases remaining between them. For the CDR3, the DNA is TGCAGTGCTAGAGAGATCGACGGGAGAGCCCCCCGGAATCAGCAGTACTTC. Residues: CSAREIDGRAPRNQQYF.

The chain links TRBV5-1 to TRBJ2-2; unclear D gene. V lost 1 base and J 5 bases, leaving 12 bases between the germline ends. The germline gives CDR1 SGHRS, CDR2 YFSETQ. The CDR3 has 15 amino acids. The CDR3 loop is CASSLSNRVTGELFF. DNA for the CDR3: TGCGCCAGCAGCTTGTCTAACCGCGTAACCGGGGAGCTGTTTTTT.

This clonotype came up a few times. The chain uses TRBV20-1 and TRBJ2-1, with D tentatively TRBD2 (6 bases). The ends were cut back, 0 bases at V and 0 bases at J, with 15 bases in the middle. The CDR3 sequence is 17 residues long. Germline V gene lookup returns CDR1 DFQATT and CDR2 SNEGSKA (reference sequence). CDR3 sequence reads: CSARDTSGLSSYNEQFF. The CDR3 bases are TGCAGTGCTAGAGATACCAGCGGGCTGAGCTCCTACAATGAGCAGTTCTTC.

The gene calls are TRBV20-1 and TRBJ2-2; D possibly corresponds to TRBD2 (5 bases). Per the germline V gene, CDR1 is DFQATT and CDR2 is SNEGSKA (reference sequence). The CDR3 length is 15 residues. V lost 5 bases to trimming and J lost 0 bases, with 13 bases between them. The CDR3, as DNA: TGCAGTGCTCCGCTGGCGGGCCCGAACACCGGGGAGCTGTTTTTT. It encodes CSAPLAGPNTGELFF.

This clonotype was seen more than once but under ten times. For the CDR3, the DNA is TGTGCCACCAGTGACCCTACAGGGTTGGAGACCCAGTACTTC. This sequence encodes CATSDPTGLETQYF. The V gene is TRBV24-1, the J gene TRBJ2-5, with a weak D call TRBD1 (6 bases). Trimming took 4 bases from V and 5 from J, leaving 13 bases between them. The CDR3 length is 14 residues. In germline, CDR1 is KGHDR, CDR2 SFDVKD.

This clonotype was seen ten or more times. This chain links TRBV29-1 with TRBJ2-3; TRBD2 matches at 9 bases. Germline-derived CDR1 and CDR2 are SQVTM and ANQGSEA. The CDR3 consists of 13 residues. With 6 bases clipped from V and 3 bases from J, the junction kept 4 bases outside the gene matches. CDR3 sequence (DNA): TGCAGCGTCGTGGGACTAGCAACAGATACGCAGTATTTT. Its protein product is CSVVGLATDTQYF.

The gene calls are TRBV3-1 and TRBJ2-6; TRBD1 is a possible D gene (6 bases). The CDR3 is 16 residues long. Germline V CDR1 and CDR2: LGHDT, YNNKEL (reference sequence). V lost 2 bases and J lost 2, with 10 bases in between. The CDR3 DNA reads TGTGCCAGCAGCCAACCTACAGGGACTGGGGCCAACGTCCTGACTTTC. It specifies CASSQPTGTGANVLTF.

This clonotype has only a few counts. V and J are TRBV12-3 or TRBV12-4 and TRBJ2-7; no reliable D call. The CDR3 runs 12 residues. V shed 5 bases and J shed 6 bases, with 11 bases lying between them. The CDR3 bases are TGTGCCAGCAGTCCTTTTGATGGCGAGCAGTACTTC. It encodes CASSPFDGEQYF.

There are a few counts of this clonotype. In DNA, the CDR3 is TGTGCCAGCAGCGCAGGGGTTTCCTATGGCTACACCTTC. It translates to CASSAGVSYGYTF. The genes are TRBV5-5 and TRBJ1-2, with a weak D call TRBD1 (6 bases). The CDR3 is 13 residues long. Per germline, CDR1 SGHKS and CDR2 YYEKEE (reference sequence). V was shortened by 4 bases and J by 4 bases, with 11 bases between the two germline ends.

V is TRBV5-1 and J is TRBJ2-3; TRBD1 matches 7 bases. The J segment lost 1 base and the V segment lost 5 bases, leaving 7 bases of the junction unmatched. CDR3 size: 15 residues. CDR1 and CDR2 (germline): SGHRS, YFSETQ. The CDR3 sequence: CASSLGTVGTDTQYF. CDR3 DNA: TGCGCCAGCAGTCTAGGGACAGTCGGCACAGATACGCAGTATTTT.

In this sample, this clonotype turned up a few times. The CDR3 nucleotides are TGTGCCAGCAGCTTAGATTTAGGACCTTATGGCTACACCTTC. The encoded protein is CASSLDLGPYGYTF. The gene calls are TRBV11-2 and TRBJ1-2; D remains unclear. V was trimmed by 0 bases and J by 5 bases, leaving 10 bases between them. The CDR3 runs to 14 residues. Germline V CDR1 and CDR2: SGHAT, FQNNGV.

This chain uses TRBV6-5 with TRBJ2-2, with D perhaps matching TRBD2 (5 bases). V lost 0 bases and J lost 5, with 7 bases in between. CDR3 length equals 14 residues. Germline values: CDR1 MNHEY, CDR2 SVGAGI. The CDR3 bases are TGTGCCAGCAGTTACTCGGGAGCAACCGGGGAGCTGTTTTTT. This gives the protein CASSYSGATGELFF.

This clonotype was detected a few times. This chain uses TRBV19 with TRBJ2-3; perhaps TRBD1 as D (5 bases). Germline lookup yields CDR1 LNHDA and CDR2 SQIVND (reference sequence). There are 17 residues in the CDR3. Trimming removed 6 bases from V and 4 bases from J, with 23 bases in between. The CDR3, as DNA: TGTGCCAGTAGCAAGACCGTGGCAGGGTTTTATTCAGATACGCAGTATTTT. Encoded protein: CASSKTVAGFYSDTQYF.

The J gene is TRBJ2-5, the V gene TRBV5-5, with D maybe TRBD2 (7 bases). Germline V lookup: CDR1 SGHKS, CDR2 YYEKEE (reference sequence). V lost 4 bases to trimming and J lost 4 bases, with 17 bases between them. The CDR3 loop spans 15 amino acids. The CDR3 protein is CASSPLWGGTETQYF. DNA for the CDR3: TGTGCCAGCAGCCCCCTCTGGGGGGGCACAGAGACCCAGTACTTC.

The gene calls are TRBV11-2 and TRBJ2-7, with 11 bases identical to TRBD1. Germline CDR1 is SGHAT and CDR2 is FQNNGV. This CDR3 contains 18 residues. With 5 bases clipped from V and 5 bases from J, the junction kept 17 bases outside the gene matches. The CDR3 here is CASSRYPGTGGFLDEQYF. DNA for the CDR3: TGTGCCAGCAGCCGATACCCCGGGACAGGGGGATTTTTGGACGAGCAGTACTTC.